This is a list of T cell receptor beta chains from one sample in a study of cytomegalovirus exposure and HLA in healthy donors. Sequencing used immunoSEQ multiplex PCR; TCRdb keeps in-frame clones, though not all of them. Seen here are roughly 80,000 clones, 90% to 95% observed once, and the top ten hold roughly 0.74%. Input material: PBMCs. Receptors originate from a man younger than 35 in good health and CMV-seronegative. The CDR3 runs from the conserved cysteine through the conserved F or W. A D gene is named only where the DNA matches it firmly. Clone size is given for some rows only: seen once, a few or many times, or a class if the clone is expanded.

>.|15|.|TRBJ2-1|TRBV7-9
CASSRVFGEVNEQFF
TGTGCCAGCAGCCGGGTATTTGGGGAGGTAAATGAGCAGTTCTTC
>.|14|TRBD1|TRBJ1-4|TRBV5-6
CASSRGQAYEKLFF
TGTGCCAGCAGCAGGGGACAGGCCTATGAAAAACTGTTTTTT
>.|17|TRBD1|TRBJ2-6|TRBV30
CAWISETGNSGANVLTF
TGTGCCTGGATATCCGAGACAGGGAATAGTGGGGCCAACGTCCTGACTTTC
>.|18|TRBD2|TRBJ2-6|TRBV11-3
CASSSPPGGNSGANVLTF
TGTGCCAGCAGCTCGCCTCCGGGGGGAAACTCTGGGGCCAACGTCCTGACTTTC
>.|15|.|TRBJ2-5|TRBV30
CAWGGGGGHQETQYF
TGTGCCTGGGGCGGAGGGGGGGGACACCAAGAGACCCAGTACTTC
>.|13|TRBD1|TRBJ2-5|TRBV7-3
CASSSGGGETQYF
TGTGCCAGCAGCTCAGGGGGCGGAGAGACCCAGTACTTC
>.|13|TRBD2|TRBJ2-5|TRBV7-3
CASSSLAEETQYF
TGTGCCAGCAGCTCCCTAGCGGAAGAGACCCAGTACTTC
>.|13|.|TRBJ1-2|TRBV6-5
CASSPSGAHGYTF
TGTGCCAGCAGTCCCTCAGGGGCGCATGGCTACACCTTC
>.|12|.|TRBJ1-2|TRBV5-1
CASSLSEGVNTF
TGCGCCAGCAGCTTATCGGAAGGAGTAAACACCTTC
>.|13|.|TRBJ2-7|TRBV11-3
CASSLEESYEQYF
TGTGCCAGCAGCTTAGAAGAGAGCTACGAGCAGTACTTC
>.|14|TRBD1|TRBJ2-1|TRBV5-3
CARSLTDRNNEQFF
TGTGCCAGAAGCCTGACGGACAGGAACAATGAGCAGTTCTTC
>.|13|TRBD1|TRBJ1-2|TRBV7-9
CASSFQGGRGYTF
TGTGCCAGCAGCTTCCAGGGGGGTAGGGGCTACACCTTC
>.|14|.|TRBJ1-1|TRBV7-3
CASSSQGPNTEAFF
TGTGCCAGCAGCTCCCAGGGCCCGAACACTGAAGCTTTCTTT
>.|15|.|TRBJ1-1|TRBV7-9
CASSLVRGLNTEAFF
TGTGCCAGCAGCTTAGTTAGGGGGTTGAACACTGAAGCTTTCTTT
>.|12|.|TRBJ1-5|TRBV2
CASGGVGEPQHF
TGTGCCAGCGGGGGCGTGGGGGAGCCCCAGCATTTT
>.|13|.|TRBJ1-2|TRBV7-2
CASSLGGYYGYTF
TGTGCCAGCAGCTTGGGGGGATACTATGGCTACACCTTC
>.|15|TRBD1|TRBJ1-2|TRBV6-1
CASSGGQGVNYGYTF
TGTGCCAGCAGCGGCGGACAGGGAGTGAACTATGGCTACACCTTC
>.|18|.|TRBJ1-3|TRBV25-1
CASSEMVRGKSSGNTIYF
TGTGCCAGCAGTGAAATGGTACGGGGAAAAAGCTCTGGAAACACCATATATTTT
>.|11|.|TRBJ2-3|TRBV30
CAWRGPSTQYF
TGTGCCTGGAGGGGGCCGAGTACGCAGTATTTT
>.|14|TRBD2|TRBJ2-1|TRBV5-1
CASSQREGRGEQFF
TGCGCCAGCAGCCAGAGGGAGGGGCGGGGGGAGCAGTTCTTC
>.|17|.|TRBJ2-2|TRBV18
CASSPPNRDLSTGELFF
TGTGCCAGCTCACCACCAAACAGGGATTTAAGCACCGGGGAGCTGTTTTTT
>.|16|TRBD1|TRBJ1-5|TRBV6-6
CASSYAGQGGNQPQHF
TGTGCCAGCAGTTACGCCGGACAGGGAGGTAATCAGCCCCAGCATTTT
>.|15|TRBD1|TRBJ2-4|TRBV7-2
CASSLQGATKNIQYF
TGTGCCAGCAGCTTACAGGGGGCTACCAAAAACATTCAGTACTTC
>.|15|.|TRBJ1-2|TRBV4-1
CASSQARQGFYGYTF
TGCGCCAGCAGCCAAGCTCGGCAGGGCTTCTATGGCTACACCTTC
>once|15|TRBD1|TRBJ1-1|TRBV5-1
CASSLEQGAATEAFF
TGCGCCAGCAGCTTGGAACAGGGGGCGGCCACTGAAGCTTTCTTT
>.|15|TRBD2|TRBJ2-1|TRBV9
CASSGSGLSYNEQFF
TGTGCCAGCAGCGGTAGCGGGTTATCCTACAATGAGCAGTTCTTC
>.|15|TRBD2|TRBJ2-3|TRBV5-1
CASSLGLALTDTQYF
TGCGCCAGCAGCTTGGGACTAGCGTTGACAGATACGCAGTATTTT
>.|17|TRBD1|TRBJ1-1|TRBV15
CATSRGPQGVTNTEAFF
TGTGCCACCAGCAGAGGGCCCCAGGGGGTTACTAACACTGAAGCTTTCTTT
>.|14|TRBD1|TRBJ1-1|TRBV6-5
CASSADRANTEAFF
TGTGCCAGCAGTGCGGACAGGGCGAACACTGAAGCTTTCTTT
>.|15|.|TRBJ2-2|TRBV11-2
CASSLNGLNTGELFF
TGTGCCAGCAGCTTAAACGGGTTGAACACCGGGGAGCTGTTTTTT
>once|14|.|TRBJ2-5|TRBV18
CASSPLDSQETQYF
TGTGCCAGCTCACCACTGGACAGCCAAGAGACCCAGTACTTC
>.|15|TRBD1|TRBJ2-7|TRBV27
CASSLTGTGHYEQYF
TGTGCCAGCAGTTTAACCGGGACAGGGCACTACGAGCAGTACTTC
>.|14|.|TRBJ1-1|TRBV19
CASSITGVVGEAFF
TGTGCCAGTAGTATCACAGGAGTTGTGGGTGAAGCTTTCTTT
>.|14|TRBD1|TRBJ1-5|TRBV28
CASRPGQGYQPQHF
TGTGCCAGCAGACCGGGACAGGGTTATCAGCCCCAGCATTTT
>.|14|.|TRBJ1-5|TRBV5-6
CASSRGGSNQPQHF
TGTGCCAGCAGCCGAGGCGGAAGCAATCAGCCCCAGCATTTT
>.|15|TRBD1|TRBJ1-2|TRBV6-1
CASSEGTGTRYGYTF
TGTGCCAGCAGTGAAGGGACAGGGACCCGGTATGGCTACACCTTC
>.|14|TRBD1|TRBJ2-7|TRBV19
CATSGQGASYEQYF
TGTGCCACTTCGGGACAGGGGGCTTCCTACGAGCAGTACTTC
>.|14|.|TRBJ1-2|TRBV12-5
CASGSGMVSGGYTF
TGTGCTAGTGGCTCAGGGATGGTTTCGGGTGGCTACACCTTC
>.|16|.|TRBJ1-5|TRBV18
CASSTKFPGSNQPQHF
TGTGCCAGCTCAACCAAATTCCCAGGGAGCAATCAGCCCCAGCATTTT